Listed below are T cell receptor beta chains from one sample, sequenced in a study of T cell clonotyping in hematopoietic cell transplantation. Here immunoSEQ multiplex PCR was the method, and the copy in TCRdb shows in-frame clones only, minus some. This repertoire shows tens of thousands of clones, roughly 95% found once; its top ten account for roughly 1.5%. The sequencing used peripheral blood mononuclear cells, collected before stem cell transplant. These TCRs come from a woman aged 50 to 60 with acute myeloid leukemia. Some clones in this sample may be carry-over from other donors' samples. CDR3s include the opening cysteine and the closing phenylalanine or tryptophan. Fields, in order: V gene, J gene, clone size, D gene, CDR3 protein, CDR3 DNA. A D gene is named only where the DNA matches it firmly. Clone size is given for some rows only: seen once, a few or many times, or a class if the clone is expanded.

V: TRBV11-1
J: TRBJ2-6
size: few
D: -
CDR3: CASSFFPDLAAGANVLTF
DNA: TGTGCCAGCAGCTTTTTCCCAGACCTGGCCGCTGGGGCCAACGTCCTGACTTTC

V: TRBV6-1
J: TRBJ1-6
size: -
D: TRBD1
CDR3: CASNHGTEYNSPLHF
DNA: TGTGCCAGCAATCACGGGACAGAGTATAATTCACCCCTCCACTTT

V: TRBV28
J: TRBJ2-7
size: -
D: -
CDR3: CASSLQGGEQYF
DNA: TGTGCCAGCAGTTTACAGGGTGGAGAGCAGTACTTC

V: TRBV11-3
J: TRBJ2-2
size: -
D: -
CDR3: CASSLLVTGELFF
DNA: TGTGCCAGCAGCTTATTGGTCACCGGGGAGCTGTTTTTT

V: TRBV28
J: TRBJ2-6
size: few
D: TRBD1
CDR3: CASRRQGARANVLTF
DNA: TGTGCCAGCAGGCGACAGGGGGCGCGGGCCAACGTCCTGACTTTC

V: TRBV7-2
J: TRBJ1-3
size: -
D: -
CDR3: CASSTPQGTGNTIYF
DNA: TGTGCCAGCAGCACCCCCCAGGGGACTGGAAACACCATATATTTT

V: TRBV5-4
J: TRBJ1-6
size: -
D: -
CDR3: CASIPRTVYSPLHF
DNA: TGTGCCAGCATCCCCCGGACAGTGTATTCACCCCTCCACTTT

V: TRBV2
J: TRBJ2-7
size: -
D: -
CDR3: CASTEGRFVVYEQYF
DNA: TGTGCCAGCACCGAGGGTAGGTTTGTAGTCTACGAGCAGTACTTC

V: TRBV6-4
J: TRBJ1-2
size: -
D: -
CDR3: CASSQGRYGYTF
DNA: TGTGCCAGCAGTCAAGGACGGTATGGCTACACCTTC

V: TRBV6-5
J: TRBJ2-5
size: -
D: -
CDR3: CATRRGATYQETQYF
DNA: TGTGCCACCCGCAGGGGTGCAACGTACCAAGAGACCCAGTACTTC

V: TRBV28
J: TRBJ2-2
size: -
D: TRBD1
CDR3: CASKRTGGGGRNTGELFF
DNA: TGTGCCAGCAAGAGGACAGGGGGCGGCGGGAGGAACACCGGGGAGCTGTTTTTT

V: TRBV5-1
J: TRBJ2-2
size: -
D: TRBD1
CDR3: CASSPRQGRGTGELFF
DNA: TGCGCCAGCAGCCCTCGACAGGGTAGAGGCACCGGGGAGCTGTTTTTT

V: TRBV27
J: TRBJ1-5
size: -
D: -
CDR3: CASTPDGSNQPQHF
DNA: TGTGCCAGCACCCCGGACGGTAGCAATCAGCCCCAGCATTTT

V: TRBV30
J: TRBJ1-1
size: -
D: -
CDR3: CAWAKSTEAFF
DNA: TGTGCCTGGGCAAAGAGCACTGAAGCTTTCTTT

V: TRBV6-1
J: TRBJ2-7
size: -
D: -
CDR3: CASSPTTYSYEQYF
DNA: TGTGCCAGCAGTCCAACTACTTACTCCTACGAGCAGTACTTC

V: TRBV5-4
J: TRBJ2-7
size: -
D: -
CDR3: CASSLERYGEQYF
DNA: TGTGCCAGCAGCTTGGAACGTTACGGGGAGCAGTACTTC

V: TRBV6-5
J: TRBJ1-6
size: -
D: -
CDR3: CASSYTTVDNSPLHF
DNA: TGTGCCAGCAGTTACACGACCGTGGATAATTCACCCCTCCACTTT

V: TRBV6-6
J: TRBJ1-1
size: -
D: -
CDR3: CASSYKGTTEAFF
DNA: TGTGCCAGCAGTTACAAGGGGACCACTGAAGCTTTCTTT

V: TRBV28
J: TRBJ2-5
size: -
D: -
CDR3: CASSMTGRQETQYF
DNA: TGTGCCAGCAGTATGACGGGCCGCCAAGAGACCCAGTACTTC

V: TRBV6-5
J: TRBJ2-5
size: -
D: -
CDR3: CASSVGQETQYF
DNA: TGTGCCAGCAGTGTGGGGCAGGAGACCCAGTACTTC

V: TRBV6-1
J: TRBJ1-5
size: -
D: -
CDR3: CASNILGIGQQPQHF
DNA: TGTGCCAGCAACATTCTCGGGATCGGGCAACAGCCCCAGCATTTT